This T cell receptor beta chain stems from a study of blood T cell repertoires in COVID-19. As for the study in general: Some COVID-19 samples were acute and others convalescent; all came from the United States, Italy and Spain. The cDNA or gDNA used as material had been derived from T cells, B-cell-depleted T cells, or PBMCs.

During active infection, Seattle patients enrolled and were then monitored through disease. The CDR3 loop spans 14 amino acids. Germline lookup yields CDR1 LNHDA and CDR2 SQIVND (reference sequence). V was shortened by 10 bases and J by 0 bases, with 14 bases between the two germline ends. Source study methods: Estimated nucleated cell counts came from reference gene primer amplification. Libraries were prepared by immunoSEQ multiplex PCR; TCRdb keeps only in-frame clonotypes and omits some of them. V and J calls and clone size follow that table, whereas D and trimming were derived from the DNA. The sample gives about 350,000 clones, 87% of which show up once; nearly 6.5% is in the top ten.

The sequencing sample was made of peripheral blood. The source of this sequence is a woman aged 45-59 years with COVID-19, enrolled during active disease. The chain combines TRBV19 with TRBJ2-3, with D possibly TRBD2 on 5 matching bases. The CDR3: CATRTVASTDTQYF. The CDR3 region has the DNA TGTGCCACCAGGACTGTCGCTAGCACAGATACGCAGTATTTT.